These T cell receptor beta chains were read from a single sample in a study of PD-L1 blockade in urothelial cancer. Some clones are missing from TCRdb's copy, which holds only in-frame ones; the method was immunoSEQ multiplex PCR. Of 29,000 or so clones listed, approximately 81% were seen once; the top ten hold about 3%. The specimen comprised PBMCs, sampled around atezolizumab (anti-PD-L1) treatment. The receptors originated from a man aged 70-80 years with urothelial cancer. CDR3s include the opening cysteine and the closing phenylalanine or tryptophan. Each record gives: V gene, J gene, D gene, clone size, CDR3 protein, CDR3 DNA. A D gene is named only where the DNA matches it firmly. Rows may omit the clone size; those that give it use once, few, many or a size class.

>TRBV11-2|TRBJ2-2|-|-
CASSLAGANTGELFF
TGTGCCAGCAGCTTAGCCGGGGCGAACACCGGGGAGCTGTTTTTT
>TRBV6-5|TRBJ1-3|-|-
CASSYSGASGNTIYF
TGTGCCAGCAGTTACTCCGGAGCCTCTGGAAACACCATATATTTT
>TRBV4-3|TRBJ2-5|TRBD2|-
CASSPRTSGSETQYF
TGCGCCAGCAGCCCCCGGACTAGCGGCAGCGAGACCCAGTACTTC
>TRBV28|TRBJ2-7|TRBD2|-
CASTASGKAYEQYF
TGTGCCAGCACCGCTAGCGGGAAGGCCTACGAGCAGTACTTC
>TRBV27|TRBJ1-4|TRBD1|-
CASSPNRGPISTNEKLFF
TGTGCCAGCAGTCCAAACAGGGGGCCTATCTCAACTAATGAAAAACTGTTTTTT
>TRBV15|TRBJ1-4|-|-
CATSRDRGEEEKLFF
TGTGCCACCAGCAGAGATCGGGGTGAGGAGGAAAAACTGTTTTTT
>TRBV30|TRBJ2-5|-|-
CACTGNQETQYF
TGTGCCTGTACGGGGAACCAAGAGACCCAGTACTTC
>TRBV10-3|TRBJ1-4|TRBD1|-
CAISERDRHNEKLFF
TGTGCCATCAGTGAAAGGGACAGGCATAATGAAAAACTGTTTTTT
>TRBV2|TRBJ2-1|TRBD2|-
CASSRTSGGSYNEQFF
TGTGCCAGCAGTCGGACTAGCGGGGGTTCCTACAATGAGCAGTTCTTC
>TRBV30|TRBJ1-2|-|-
CAWSMFEAGRVRSYGYTF
TGTGCCTGGAGTATGTTTGAGGCAGGGAGGGTTCGCTCCTATGGCTACACCTTC
>TRBV2|TRBJ1-1|-|once
CASSTQLNTEAFF
TGTGCCAGCAGCACACAGCTCAACACTGAAGCTTTCTTT
>TRBV28|TRBJ2-1|TRBD1|-
CASRTGDEQFF
TGTGCCAGCAGAACAGGGGATGAGCAGTTCTTC
>TRBV29-1|TRBJ1-1|-|-
CSVATSGRVAEAFF
TGCAGCGTTGCCACGTCCGGGAGGGTGGCTGAAGCTTTCTTT